The clone carrying this T cell receptor (beta chain) was observed a handful of times. Antigen specificity is unknown. This specimen comes from a study of T cell repertoires in cytomegalovirus infection. On the study more broadly: HLA-B-restricted CMV epitopes that are well studied, plus recently identified HLA-C-restricted ones, were used by the study. CMV infection and matching HLA type were both indicated by public TCR beta signatures. Findings and limits, study-wide: Summed public TCR beta family frequency identified CMV carriers bearing the relevant HLA. What dominated the ex vivo response were HLA-C-restricted CMV-specific TCR beta clonotypes.

V was clipped by 4 bases and J by 6 bases, with 16 bases between them. The CDR3 covers 15 residues. Germline V gene data show CDR1 as SGHDT and CDR2 as YYEEEE. TCRdb redid the calling of the reads with MiXCR, one entry per CDR3 protein. Here the sample spans approximately 280,000 distinct CDR3 sequences, roughly 21% being singletons. The receptor's source is a human donor in good health (CMV status not recorded). Some clones in this sample may be carry-over from other donors' samples. The V and J genes are TRBV5-6 and TRBJ2-2, with no clear D. The sample consisted of cultured PBMCs, taken from culture after CMV antigen stimulation. The CDR3 bases are TGTGCCAGCAGCCCGCTTAGGCTTCAGGCCGGGGAGCTGTTTTTT. This encodes CASSPLRLQAGELFF.